What follows describes a single T cell receptor (beta chain). Its target is not known. This sample was included in a study of cytotoxic CD8 clonotypes in ibrutinib-treated CLL. Looking at the study overall: Samples yielded averages of hundreds of thousands of productive templates and fewer than 95,000 productive rearrangements.

Study conclusions and caveats: Clonality grew at ibrutinib response; at progression, it decreased back toward baseline.

Germline V gene lookup returns CDR1 MRHNA and CDR2 SNTAGT. The V and J ends lost 6 bases and 10 bases respectively, with 19 bases between them. This CDR3 is 14 amino acids long. Produced via immunoSEQ multiplex PCR; TCRdb's table is partial and in-frame only. The profile covers roughly 180,000 clones, with approximately 80% appearing a single time and roughly 4.6% taken by the ten largest. The receptor was isolated from a human donor with chronic lymphocytic leukemia. V and J are TRBV6-4 and TRBJ2-1, with D possibly TRBD2 on 5 matching bases. The sample here was PBMCs, taken after 24 months of ibrutinib treatment. CDR3 protein: CASSRRVGSGEQFF. The CDR3 DNA reads TGTGCCAGCAGCCGACGTGTGGGTTCGGGAGAGCAGTTCTTC.